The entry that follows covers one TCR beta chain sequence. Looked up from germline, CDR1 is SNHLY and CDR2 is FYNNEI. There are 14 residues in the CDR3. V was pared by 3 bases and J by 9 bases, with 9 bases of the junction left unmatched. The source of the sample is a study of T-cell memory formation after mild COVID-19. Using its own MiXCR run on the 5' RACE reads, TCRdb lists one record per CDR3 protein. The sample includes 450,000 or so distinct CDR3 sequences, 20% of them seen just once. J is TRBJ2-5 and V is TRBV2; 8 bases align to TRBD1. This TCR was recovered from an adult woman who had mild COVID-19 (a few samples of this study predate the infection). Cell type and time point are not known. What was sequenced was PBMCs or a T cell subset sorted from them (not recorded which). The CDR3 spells CASSELTRGLPQYF. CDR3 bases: TGTGCCAGCAGTGAGCTTACCAGGGGGCTGCCCCAGTACTTC. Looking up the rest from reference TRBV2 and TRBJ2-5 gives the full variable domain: EPEVTQTPSHQVTQMGQEVILRCVPISNHLYFYWYRQILGQKVEFLVSFYNNEISEKSEIFDDQFSVERPDGSNFTLKIRSTKLEDSAMYFCASSELTRGLPQYFGPGTRLLVL.